Each of the 32 T cell receptor beta chains below was sequenced from the same sample in a study of CD8 T cells in Susac syndrome. Random hexamers were used to reverse transcribe roughly 0.45 to 1 ug of RNA. Each CDR3 protein gets one entry after TCRdb re-called the immunoSEQ multiplex PCR reads with MiXCR. The sample shows 190,000 or so distinct CDR3 sequences, approximately 95% of them seen only once. Material: CD4+ T cells from PBMCs. The receptors shown here come from a human donor with multiple sclerosis.

A remark on this clonotype: Its ends do not fully match the called genes, so a read error is possible. V gene TRBV15 combines with J gene TRBJ2-1; D call uncertain. The CDR3 has 16 amino acids. CDR1 and CDR2 from the germline V gene are LNHNV and YYDKDF (reference sequence). The CDR3 sequence: CATSRARQEPGNEQLF. CDR3 sequence (DNA): TGTGCCACCAGCAGAGCACGCCAGGAGCCCGGAAATGAGCAGCTCTTC.

The sample holds one count of this clonotype. This chain connects TRBV23-1 to TRBJ2-3; possible D gene TRBD2, 6 bases. TRBV23-1 is reported as an ORF; its role is uncertain. This CDR3 comprises 18 residues. V shed 5 bases and J shed 2 bases, with 23 bases lying between them. The CDR3 DNA sequence: TGCGCCAGCAGTATCCCGCGGGGTATCGGAACCAACACAGATACGCAGTATTTT. It is translated as CASSIPRGIGTNTDTQYF.

The chain carries TRBV6-5 and TRBJ2-4; D may be TRBD1 or TRBD2 (5 bases each). Germline V gene data show CDR1 as MNHEY and CDR2 as SVGAGI. Deletions cut 2 bases from V and 7 bases from J, with 21 bases between. This CDR3 is 17 amino acids long. The CDR3 DNA reads as TGTGCCAGCAGTTACCCGATCCCCCCGGGGCAGTGGAACATTCAGTACTTC. Protein sequence: CASSYPIPPGQWNIQYF.

This chain links TRBV5-1 with TRBJ1-2, with D maybe TRBD1 (6 bases). V lost 4 bases, J lost 0 bases, and 13 bases lay in between. The CDR3 consists of 15 residues. Germline CDR1 reads SGHRS; CDR2 reads YFSETQ. CDR3 DNA: TGCGCCAGCAGCGTGACAGGACAGCCTAACTATGGCTACACCTTC. This sequence encodes CASSVTGQPNYGYTF. Using reference TRBV5-1 and TRBJ1-2 for the parts outside the CDR3, the full variable domain is KAGVTQTPRYLIKTRGQQVTLSCSPISGHRSVSWYQQTPGQGLQFLFEYFSETQRNKGNFPGRFSGRQFSNSRSEMNVSTLELGDSALYLCASSVTGQPNYGYTFGSGTRLTVV.

The chain joins TRBV30 to TRBJ2-5; D remains ambiguous. The germline V gene has CDR1 GTSNPN and CDR2 SVGIG (reference sequence). The length of the CDR3 is 11 residues. With 5 bases removed from V and 2 bases from J, the gap between germline ends came to 6 bases. The DNA of the CDR3 is TGTGCCTGGGGTTTACAAGAGACCCAGTACTTC. Protein product: CAWGLQETQYF.

The V gene is TRBV30, the J gene TRBJ2-5, with 9 bases that match TRBD1. Trimming at V came to 7 bases and at J to 2 bases, leaving 5 bases not matched to a gene. From germline, CDR1 is GTSNPN and CDR2 SVGIG (reference sequence). The CDR3 runs 13 residues. The CDR3 loop is CASGQGLQETQYF. In nucleotides, the CDR3 is TGTGCCTCGGGACAGGGATTACAAGAGACCCAGTACTTC.

This clonotype was recorded only once. The chain carries TRBV15 and TRBJ2-2; TRBD1 matches 8 bases. Trimming removed 8 bases from V and 1 base from J; junction bases left unmatched: 6. The CDR3 length is 15 residues. Germline V gives CDR1 LNHNV, CDR2 YYDKDF (reference sequence). DNA for the CDR3: TGTGCCACCCAAACAGGGGGTGGGAACACCGGGGAGCTGTTTTTT. Translated, it gives CATQTGGGNTGELFF.

The chain links TRBV29-1 to TRBJ2-3; D is possibly TRBD1 (5 bases). The CDR3 has 12 residues. Trimming cost V 4 bases and J 3 bases, with 8 bases left between them. Germline V gene lookup returns CDR1 SQVTM and CDR2 ANQGSEA. The CDR3, as DNA: TGCAGCGTTGCCCCAGGGACAGATACGCAGTATTTT. Translation: CSVAPGTDTQYF.

V and J are TRBV29-1 and TRBJ1-1; D is uncertain. CDR3 size: 13 residues. Germline CDR1 and CDR2: SQVTM and ANQGSEA. V lost 3 bases, J lost 1 base, and 9 bases lay in between. CDR3 sequence (DNA): TGCAGCGTTGATAGGGCAGGGAACACTGAAGCTTTCTTT. Protein product: CSVDRAGNTEAFF.

The rearrangement joins TRBV27 to TRBJ2-3, with a possible D match to TRBD2 (7 bases). Trimming took off 7 bases at V and 1 base at J, with 21 bases between the two ends. In germline, CDR1 is MNHEY, CDR2 SMNVEV (reference sequence). This CDR3 region has 17 residues. The CDR3 protein is CASTGYGGRLGTDTQYF. CDR3 DNA sequence: TGTGCCAGCACCGGATACGGGGGGCGCCTCGGCACAGATACGCAGTATTTT.

This chain links TRBV20-1 with TRBJ2-1; D is ambiguous. CDR1 DFQATT and CDR2 SNEGSKA come from the germline V gene (reference sequence). V was trimmed by 6 bases and J by 0 bases, leaving 6 bases between them. The CDR3 spans 12 residues. The CDR3: CSAESSYNEQFF. CDR3 DNA: TGCAGTGCCGAGAGCTCCTACAATGAGCAGTTCTTC.

This sequence joins TRBV13 and TRBJ2-1, with 7 bases that match TRBD2. The V gene's germline CDR1 is PRHDT and CDR2 FYEKMQ (reference sequence). The CDR3 is 18 amino acids. V lost 0 bases and J lost 9; bases outside the gene matches: 17. In nucleotides, the CDR3 is TGTGCCAGCAGCTTAGGGGGATTCGGGCTAGCGGAAACCATTGAGCAGTTCTTC. This sequence encodes CASSLGGFGLAETIEQFF.

This rearrangement joins TRBV15 to TRBJ1-5; no clear D gene. V lost 3 bases, J lost 5 bases, and 8 bases lay in between. Germline V gives CDR1 LNHNV, CDR2 YYDKDF (reference sequence). CDR3 length equals 13 residues. The chain's CDR3 is CATSRVVDQPQHF. Here the CDR3 DNA reads TGTGCCACCAGCAGGGTAGTGGATCAGCCCCAGCATTTT.

The rearrangement links TRBV13 to TRBJ2-7; 7 nucleotides agree with TRBD1. The CDR3 spans 15 residues. Per the germline V gene, CDR1 is PRHDT and CDR2 is FYEKMQ (reference sequence). Trimming cost V 0 bases and J 3 bases; bases outside gene matches: 5. This CDR3 is CASSLGRTGDYEQYV. CDR3 nucleotide sequence: TGTGCCAGCAGCTTAGGCAGGACAGGTGACTACGAGCAGTACGTC.

The chain has TRBV20-1 and TRBJ1-1; 10 nucleotides line up with TRBD1. V lost 0 bases and J lost 5; bases outside the gene matches: 6. The V gene's germline CDR1 is DFQATT and CDR2 SNEGSKA (reference sequence). This CDR3 contains 15 residues. CDR3 in amino acids: CSAREPTGQGTEAFF. The CDR3 bases are TGCAGTGCTAGAGAACCAACGGGACAGGGGACTGAAGCTTTCTTT.

The chain joins TRBV29-1 to TRBJ2-7; the match to TRBD1 covers 10 bases. Germline V gives CDR1 SQVTM, CDR2 ANQGSEA. The CDR3 runs to 13 residues. V was pared by 5 bases and J by 5 bases, with 6 bases of the junction left unmatched. The CDR3 is CSVRGQGFHEQYF. CDR3 sequence (DNA): TGCAGCGTTAGGGGACAGGGGTTCCACGAGCAGTACTTC.

This clonotype occurred once. V and J are TRBV29-1 and TRBJ2-3; 7 bases are shared with TRBD1. Trimming at V came to 7 bases and at J to 2 bases, leaving 9 bases not matched to a gene. Per germline, CDR1 SQVTM and CDR2 ANQGSEA. This CDR3 has 14 amino acids. CDR3 bases: TGCAGCGCCGAGGGGGCACACTCCACAGATACGCAGTATTTT. The encoded protein is CSAEGAHSTDTQYF.

V is TRBV30 and J is TRBJ2-7; maybe TRBD1 (6 bases). The germline V gene has CDR1 GTSNPN and CDR2 SVGIG (reference sequence). The CDR3 loop spans 15 amino acids. The germline V and J ends were trimmed by 2 bases and 10 bases, with 24 bases remaining between them. Here the CDR3 reads CAWSLGGTPATNQYV. For the CDR3, the DNA is TGTGCCTGGAGTTTGGGTGGGACACCTGCTACGAACCAGTACGTC.

This chain joins TRBV30 and TRBJ1-1; D uncertain. The V and J ends lost 0 bases and 1 base respectively, with 9 bases between them. Germline V gene data show CDR1 as GTSNPN and CDR2 as SVGIG (reference sequence). CDR3 length: 14 residues. The CDR3 loop is CAWSVPPSNTEAFF. CDR3 nucleotide sequence: TGTGCCTGGAGTGTCCCGCCTTCGAACACTGAAGCTTTCTTT.

The V gene is TRBV20-1, the J gene TRBJ2-5; 7 nucleotides match TRBD1. The CDR3 runs to 12 residues. Trimming took 6 bases from V and 5 from J; bases not matched to a gene: 6. CDR1 and CDR2 (germline): DFQATT, SNEGSKA (reference sequence). CDR3 DNA: TGCAGTGCGCCGACAGGGCGGGAGACCCAGTACTTC. Encoded protein: CSAPTGRETQYF.

The chain employs TRBV30 and TRBJ1-6; no firm D call. Deletions cut 0 bases from V and 0 bases from J, with 15 bases between. This CDR3 region has 18 residues. The germline V gene has CDR1 GTSNPN and CDR2 SVGIG (reference sequence). CDR3 loop: CAWSVLRTTSSYNSPLHF. CDR3 coding DNA: TGTGCCTGGAGTGTACTGAGGACCACGAGCTCCTATAATTCACCCCTCCACTTT.

The chain recombines TRBV18 with TRBJ2-3; possible D gene TRBD1, 5 bases. V gave up 1 base and J gave up 5 bases, with 10 bases separating them. The CDR3 covers 14 residues. Germline V lookup: CDR1 KGHSH, CDR2 LQKENI. The CDR3 sequence: CASSPRQGEDTQYF. The CDR3 coding sequence is TGTGCCAGCTCACCACGGCAGGGTGAAGATACGCAGTATTTT.

The genes are TRBV5-1 and TRBJ2-1, with D tentatively TRBD1 (6 bases). CDR1 and CDR2 from the germline V gene are SGHRS and YFSETQ. This CDR3 contains 16 residues. V gave up 3 bases and J gave up 0 bases, with 13 bases separating them. The CDR3 loop reads CASSYGGRLSYNEQFF. CDR3 nucleotide sequence: TGCGCCAGCAGCTATGGGGGCCGTCTCTCCTACAATGAGCAGTTCTTC. The entire variable domain, with the rest obtained from reference TRBV5-1 and TRBJ2-1, is as follows: KAGVTQTPRYLIKTRGQQVTLSCSPISGHRSVSWYQQTPGQGLQFLFEYFSETQRNKGNFPGRFSGRQFSNSRSEMNVSTLELGDSALYLCASSYGGRLSYNEQFFGPGTRLTVL.

The chain recombines TRBV2 with TRBJ2-3, with D unresolved. CDR1 and CDR2 from the germline V gene are SNHLY and FYNNEI. Trimming took 1 base from V and 4 from J, leaving 3 bases between them. The CDR3 covers 12 residues. The CDR3: CASSEEADTQYF. Written as DNA, the CDR3 is TGTGCCAGCAGTGAAGAGGCAGATACGCAGTATTTT.

V gene TRBV6-5 combines with J gene TRBJ2-1, with no clear D. Trimming left V 2 bases short and J 6 bases short, with 8 bases between. The germline V gene encodes CDR1 MNHEY and CDR2 SVGAGI. The CDR3 has 13 residues. The CDR3 DNA sequence: TGTGCCAGCAGTTACCTGGGCCGCAATGAGCAGTTCTTC. It specifies CASSYLGRNEQFF.

The chain uses TRBV30 and TRBJ1-4; no firm D call. Germline V gene sequence: CDR1 GTSNPN, CDR2 SVGIG (reference sequence). V was clipped by 5 bases and J by 4 bases, with 11 bases between them. This CDR3 spans 13 amino acids. CDR3 amino acids: CAWLRRSNEKLFF. The CDR3 DNA reads as TGTGCCTGGCTCCGGAGGAGTAATGAAAAACTGTTTTTT. Looking up the rest from reference TRBV30 and TRBJ1-4 gives the full variable domain: SQTIHQWPATLVQPVGSPLSLECTVEGTSNPNLYWYRQAAGRGLQLLFYSVGIGQISSEVPQNLSASRPQDRQFILSSKKLLLSDSGFYLCAWLRRSNEKLFFGSGTQLSVL.

The chain couples TRBV7-9 to TRBJ1-6; D is ambiguous. This CDR3 is 12 amino acids long. V was shortened by 5 bases and J by 10 bases, with 9 bases between the two germline ends. Germline V gives CDR1 SEHNR, CDR2 FQNEAQ (reference sequence). This CDR3 is CASSPSRSPLHF. CDR3 in DNA: TGTGCCAGCAGCCCCTCCCGGTCACCCCTCCACTTT.

The chain employs TRBV5-4 and TRBJ2-1, with 8 bases matching TRBD2. The ends lost 4 bases at V and 8 bases at J; junction bases unmatched: 14. The germline V gene encodes CDR1 SGHNT and CDR2 YYREEE (reference sequence). The CDR3 runs to 16 residues. CDR3 protein: CASSPAGYGRVDEQFF. The CDR3 region has the DNA TGTGCCAGCAGCCCCGCGGGCTACGGGAGGGTCGATGAGCAGTTCTTC.

This clonotype was counted once. The chain recombines TRBV9 with TRBJ2-3; 7 bases agree with TRBD1. V lost 0 bases, J lost 10 bases, and 2 bases stayed unmatched. The CDR3 runs to 12 residues. The germline gives CDR1 SGDLS, CDR2 YYNGEE. The CDR3 spells CASSVAGGPQYF. DNA for the CDR3: TGTGCCAGCAGCGTAGCAGGGGGACCGCAGTATTTT.

This chain connects TRBV29-1 to TRBJ1-4; possibly TRBD1 for D (5 bases). Per germline, CDR1 SQVTM and CDR2 ANQGSEA. V was pared by 4 bases and J by 7 bases, with 13 bases between. The CDR3 is 13 residues long. The CDR3 reads CSVGEGGGEKLFF. CDR3 coding DNA: TGCAGCGTTGGAGAGGGCGGGGGTGAAAAACTGTTTTTT.

J is TRBJ2-3 and V is TRBV3-1, with D unresolved. V was trimmed by 0 bases and J by 2 bases, leaving 15 bases between them. There are 17 residues in the CDR3. In germline, CDR1 is LGHDT, CDR2 YNNKEL (reference sequence). CDR3 amino acids: CASSQDRSSIVTDTQYF. The CDR3 DNA reads TGTGCCAGCAGCCAAGATCGGAGCAGCATAGTCACAGATACGCAGTATTTT.

This chain joins TRBV14 and TRBJ1-6; D is undetermined. CDR1 SGHDN and CDR2 FVKESK come from the germline V gene. This CDR3 has 12 residues. V gave up 0 bases and J gave up 11 bases, with 5 bases separating them. The CDR3 is CASSQEWTPLHF. The CDR3 nucleotides read TGTGCCAGCAGCCAAGAGTGGACACCCCTCCACTTT.